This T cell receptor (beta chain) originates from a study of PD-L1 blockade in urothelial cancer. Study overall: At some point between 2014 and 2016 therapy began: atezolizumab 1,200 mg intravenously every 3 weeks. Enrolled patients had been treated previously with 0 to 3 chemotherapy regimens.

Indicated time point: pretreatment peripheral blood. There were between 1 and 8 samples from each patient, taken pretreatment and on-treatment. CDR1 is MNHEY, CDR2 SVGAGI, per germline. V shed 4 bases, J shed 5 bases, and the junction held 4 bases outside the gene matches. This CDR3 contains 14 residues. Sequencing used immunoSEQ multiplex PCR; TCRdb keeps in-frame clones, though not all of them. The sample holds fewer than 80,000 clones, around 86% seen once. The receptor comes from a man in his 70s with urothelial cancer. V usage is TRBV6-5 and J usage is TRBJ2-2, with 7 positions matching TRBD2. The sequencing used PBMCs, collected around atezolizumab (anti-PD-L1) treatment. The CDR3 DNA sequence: TGTGCCAGCAGTTCCGGGCGGGAGACCGGGGAGCTGTTTTTT. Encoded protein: CASSSGRETGELFF.